This TCR beta chain was documented in a study of control samples from healthy donors and cancer patients. Trimming took off 1 base at V and 4 bases at J, with 5 bases between the two ends. CDR3 length: 13 residues. This table comes from immunoSEQ multiplex PCR, and its TCRdb copy is limited to in-frame clones, with some not included. The sample lists about 94,000 clones, approximately 90% occurring once. On this clone: The identical CDR3 is also encoded by other nucleotide sequences in the sample.

This clonotype originated in a woman between 18 and 30 years old in good health. Sequencing was done on a sample of blood. V usage is TRBV12-3 or TRBV12-4 and J usage is TRBJ1-3; no reliable D call. The CDR3 is CASSLGGGNTIYF. The CDR3, as DNA: TGTGCCAGCAGTTTAGGGGGAGGAAACACCATATATTTT.